This T cell receptor beta chain was found in a study of CD8+ T cells in alopecia areata. The study, taken as a whole, reports: For lesional scalp, especially alopecia totalis/universalis, clonality was higher than in normal scalp.

As for treatment: oral pan-JAK inhibitor, 5-10 mg twice daily. The investigators collected lesional scalp punch biopsies and peripheral blood from alopecia areata patients. With regard to this clone: Its antigen is unknown.

RNA extraction and reverse transcription yielded cDNA as sequencing template. Sequencing used immunoSEQ multiplex PCR; TCRdb keeps in-frame clones, though not all of them. The sample carries around 19,000 clones, about 60% recorded once. The material was skin, obtained at week 4, from a patient treated with tofacitinib. This TCR was sampled from a human donor with alopecia areata.

CDR3 in amino acids: CASSPRGGRTDTQYF. The CDR3 region has the DNA TGTGCCAGCAGCCCGAGAGGGGGCCGCACAGATACGCAGTATTTT. The gene calls are TRBV6-4 and TRBJ2-3, with 7 bases that match TRBD1. The trim removed 6 bases at V and 1 base at J, leaving 7 bases unmatched. Germline V gene sequence: CDR1 MRHNA, CDR2 SNTAGT. The CDR3 extends over 15 amino acids.